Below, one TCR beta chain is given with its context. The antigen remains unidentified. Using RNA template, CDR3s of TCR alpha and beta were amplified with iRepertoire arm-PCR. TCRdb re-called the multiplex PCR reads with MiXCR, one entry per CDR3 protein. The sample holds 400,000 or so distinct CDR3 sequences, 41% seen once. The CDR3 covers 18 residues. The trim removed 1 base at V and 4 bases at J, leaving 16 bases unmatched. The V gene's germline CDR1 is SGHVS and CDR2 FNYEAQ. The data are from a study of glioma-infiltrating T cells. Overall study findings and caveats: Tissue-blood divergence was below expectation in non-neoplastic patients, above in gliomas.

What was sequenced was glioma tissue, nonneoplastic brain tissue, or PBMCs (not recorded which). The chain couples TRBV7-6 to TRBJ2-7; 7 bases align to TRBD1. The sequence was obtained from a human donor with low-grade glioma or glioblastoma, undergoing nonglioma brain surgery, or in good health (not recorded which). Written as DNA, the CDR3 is TGTGCCAGCAGCTTAGTGAGGGGGCCTATCGACAGGGATTACGAGCAGTACTTC. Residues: CASSLVRGPIDRDYEQYF.